This T cell receptor (beta chain) emerged from a study of cytomegalovirus exposure and HLA in healthy donors. Primers: 60 Vbeta forward and 13 Jbeta reverse. TCRdb keeps only in-frame clones here, not all; method: immunoSEQ multiplex PCR. The sample holds about 140,000 clones; nearly 90% are singletons and the top ten take 0.45% to 0.55%. Points from the study as a whole: The authors excluded some V segments, including TRBV6-2 and TRBV6-3, as indistinguishable. Later on, a genetic analysis was performed. It linked a missense variant in DCLRE1C with V- and J-gene trimming of TCR beta. Presence/absence analyses supposed approximately even sequencing depth among donors.

Germline V gene sequence: CDR1 SGHRS, CDR2 YFSETQ. CDR3 length: 13 amino acids. V shed 6 bases, J shed 2 bases, and the junction held 3 bases outside the gene matches. With respect to this clone: The antigen is undetermined.

This clonotype was sampled from a woman aged 40 to 49 in good health and CMV-seronegative. The rearrangement links TRBV5-1 to TRBJ2-3; 7 positions agree with TRBD1. Sequenced material: PBMCs. The DNA for the CDR3 is TGCGCCAGCAAGGGACAGATCACAGATACGCAGTATTTT. Translated, it gives CASKGQITDTQYF.